The T cell receptor (beta chain) under discussion was sequenced for a study of vaccination and CD4 T cells after COVID-19. Study-wide context: Controls had a CEFX pool, an HIV-1 Nef pool, or no peptide added. General study points: Median reactive clonotypes, those recognizing SARS-CoV-2, rose from about 20 to 38, not significantly. Spike mono-reactivity was the property of 304 of 307 vaccine-specific clones in convalescent patients.

Treatment defined: approximately 9-day PBMC culture with coronavirus spike peptide pools or control peptides (ViraFEST assay). Via ViraFEST, peptide pools expanded antigen-specific T cells before TCR sequencing. A word on this clonotype: Its specificity is not known.

J was trimmed by 5 bases and V by 2 bases; bases with no gene match: 8. There are 15 residues in the CDR3. Germline V CDR1 and CDR2: GTSNPN, SVGIG (reference sequence). Cultured CD4+ T-cell DNA underwent Oncomine TCR Beta short-read sequencing. TCRdb reanalysed the PCR reads using MiXCR and keeps one entry per CDR3 protein. The table lists over 20,000 distinct CDR3 sequences, 70% of them singletons. The rearrangement links TRBV30 to TRBJ1-5; 8 positions agree with TRBD1. The source of this sequence is a human donor who had recovered from COVID-19. The sample taken for sequencing was CD4+ T cells from blood, cultured in vitro. CDR3 DNA sequence: TGTGCCTGGAGTCCAAAGGACAGGGCCCATCAGCCCCAGCATTTT. The encoded protein is CAWSPKDRAHQPQHF.